This T cell receptor (beta chain) stems from a study of T cell responses to AZD1222 COVID-19 vaccine. Findings of the study overall: There were mostly white British donors and more females than males, and clonal diversity was possibly underestimated. Spike as a whole was targeted by vaccine-associated CD4 TCRs, dominant at 160-218 and 743-854.

Repertoires were generated with immunoSEQ multiplex PCR, while TCRdb's copy carries only in-frame clones and drops some. The sample lists about 120,000 clones, 75% to 90% seen once, with just over 2.5% in the top ten. Details on this clone: Its antigen is not known.

Germline V gene data show CDR1 as SGHRS and CDR2 as YFSETQ. With 1 base clipped from V and 1 base from J, the junction kept 1 base outside the gene matches. This CDR3 is 15 amino acids long. The TCR was taken from an adult who received the AZD1222 COVID-19 vaccine. The sample here was peripheral blood, taken 28 days after the second AZD1222 dose. This rearrangement joins TRBV5-1 to TRBJ2-3; 9 positions agree with TRBD2. The CDR3, as DNA: TGCGCCAGCAGCTTGCCTAGCGGGGGCACAGATACGCAGTATTTT. Translated: CASSLPSGGTDTQYF.